This T cell receptor (beta chain) was observed in a study of cytomegalovirus exposure and HLA in healthy donors. The germline CDR1 and CDR2 sequences are SGHTA and FQGNSA. V shed 1 base and J shed 1 base, with 4 bases lying between them. CDR3 size: 13 residues. Findings and limits, study-wide: TCR beta V- and J-gene trimming, according to a later analysis, was linked to a missense DCLRE1C variant. Among TCR beta chains, those listed as cytomegalovirus-associated numbered over 150. Usually a TCR sequence was rare, but some public TCRs were found in many donors. A previous analysis found most TCR beta V segments productive roughly 90% or roughly 30% of the time.

The PCR used 60 Vbeta and 13 Jbeta primers. Data came from immunoSEQ multiplex PCR; TCRdb stores just in-frame clones and leaves some out. The table records 130,000 or so clones, roughly 80% of them present only once. Note on this clone: Antigen specificity is unknown.

Sequenced sample: PBMCs. This sequence joins TRBV7-2 and TRBJ2-5; D is ambiguous. The clonotype comes from a woman aged 60 to 75 in good health and CMV-seronegative. CDR3 amino acids: CASSLGSQETQYF. CDR3 nucleotide sequence: TGTGCCAGCAGCTTAGGCAGCCAAGAGACCCAGTACTTC. Full variable domain (missing parts from reference TRBV7-2 and TRBJ2-5): GAGVSQSPSNKVTEKGKDVELRCDPISGHTALYWYRQSLGQGLEFLIYFQGNSAPDKSGLPSDRFSAERTGGSVSTLTIQRTQQEDSAVYLCASSLGSQETQYFGPGTRLLVL.